This entry lists 17 T cell receptor beta chains sequenced from one sample in a study of OX40 agonist ivuxolimab in advanced cancers. TCRdb's copy holds only in-frame clones and misses some; the assay was immunoSEQ multiplex PCR. The table has around 68,000 clones, 91% seen once. The material was CD4+ or CD8+ T cells sorted from blood, obtained in a trial of the OX40 agonist ivuxolimab. The receptors derive from an adult with an advanced solid tumor such as melanoma, head and neck, liver or kidney cancer.

CDR3 in DNA: TGTGCCAGCAGTTCCCCCTCCCGAAGGGCCGAGCAGTACTTC. Protein product: CASSSPSRRAEQYF. V and J are TRBV6-5 and TRBJ2-7, with D unclear. V lost 4 bases, J lost 6 bases, and 16 bases lay in between. CDR1 MNHEY and CDR2 SVGAGI come from the germline V gene. This CDR3 contains 14 residues.

V and J are TRBV6-1 and TRBJ2-5; TRBD2 is a possible D gene (6 bases). The V gene's germline CDR1 is MNHNS and CDR2 SASEGT. The CDR3 consists of 14 residues. The V gene lost 5 bases and the J gene lost 5 bases, with 15 bases spanning the gap. CDR3 amino acids: CASSSWTSGETQYF. The CDR3 coding sequence is TGTGCCAGCAGTTCCTGGACGAGCGGGGAGACCCAGTACTTC.

The chain recombines TRBV28 with TRBJ2-1; a possible D gene is TRBD2 (7 bases). The CDR3 has 14 residues. Germline V gene data show CDR1 as MDHEN and CDR2 as SYDVKM. V lost 6 bases and J 3 bases, leaving 12 bases between the germline ends. CDR3 protein: CASRDSGNYNEQFF. Here the CDR3 DNA reads TGTGCCAGCAGGGACAGCGGGAACTACAATGAGCAGTTCTTC.

This clone was seen more than once but under ten times. This chain links TRBV5-4 with TRBJ1-2, with 7 bases lining up with TRBD1. Germline V gene sequence: CDR1 SGHNT, CDR2 YYREEE (reference sequence). With 3 bases clipped from V and 9 bases from J, the junction kept 8 bases outside the gene matches. The CDR3 runs to 13 residues. CDR3 loop: CASSSTGTDRYTF. CDR3 DNA sequence: TGTGCCAGCAGCTCCACCGGGACAGACCGCTACACCTTC. Based on the CDR3 plus reference TRBV5-4 and TRBJ1-2, the full variable domain is ETGVTQSPTHLIKTRGQQVTLRCSSQSGHNTVSWYQQALGQGPQFIFQYYREEENGRGNFPPRFSGLQFPNYSSELNVNALELDDSALYLCASSSTGTDRYTFGSGTRLTVV.

The V call is TRBV7-8, the J call TRBJ1-6; 8 bases agree with TRBD1. The CDR3 totals 16 residues. With 0 bases clipped from V and 6 bases from J, the junction kept 4 bases outside the gene matches. The V gene's germline CDR1 is SGHVS and CDR2 FQNEAQ. The chain's CDR3 is CASSLADRGSNSPLHF. The CDR3 bases are TGTGCCAGCAGCTTAGCAGACAGGGGTAGTAATTCACCCCTCCACTTT. The entire variable domain, with the rest obtained from reference TRBV7-8 and TRBJ1-6, is as follows: GAGVSQSPRYKVAKRGQDVALRCDPISGHVSLFWYQQALGQGPEFLTYFQNEAQLDKSGLPSDRFFAERPEGSVSTLKIQRTQQEDSAVYLCASSLADRGSNSPLHFGNGTRLTVT.

V and J are TRBV5-1 and TRBJ2-1; no clear D. The CDR3 has 12 residues. V lost 0 bases to trimming and J lost 9 bases, with 7 bases between them. The germline gives CDR1 SGHRS, CDR2 YFSETQ. The CDR3 bases are TGCGCCAGCAGCTTGGAGTTAGGTGAGCAGTTCTTC. This gives the protein CASSLELGEQFF.

The gene calls are TRBV7-6 and TRBJ2-1, with 11 bases fitting TRBD2. The CDR3 is 17 residues long. Trimming took 3 bases from V and 4 from J; bases not matched to a gene: 8. Germline lookup yields CDR1 SGHVS and CDR2 FNYEAQ. The CDR3 here is CASSFLTSGAIYNEQFF. Written as DNA, the CDR3 is TGTGCCAGCAGCTTTTTGACTAGCGGGGCGATATACAATGAGCAGTTCTTC. Full variable domain (remainder filled in from reference TRBV7-6 and TRBJ2-1): GAGVSQSPRYKVTKRGQDVALRCDPISGHVSLYWYRQALGQGPEFLTYFNYEAQQDKSGLPNDRFSAERPEGSISTLTIQRTEQRDSAMYRCASSFLTSGAIYNEQFFGPGTRLTVL.

In this sample, this clone turned up once. The chain has TRBV2 and TRBJ1-6; TRBD1 might be the D (5 bases). The CDR3 extends over 14 amino acids. The V end was cut by 7 bases, the J end by 9 bases, with 16 bases between. Germline V gives CDR1 SNHLY, CDR2 FYNNEI. The CDR3 sequence is CASTARQTGSPLHF. DNA for the CDR3: TGTGCCAGCACCGCCAGACAGACGGGTTCACCCCTCCACTTT.

V is TRBV2 and J is TRBJ1-1, with TRBD1 matching 7 bases. This CDR3 spans 14 amino acids. The trim removed 4 bases at V and 4 bases at J, leaving 6 bases unmatched. Looked up from germline, CDR1 is SNHLY and CDR2 is FYNNEI. The CDR3 reads CASSAQGFGTEAFF. The CDR3 DNA reads TGTGCCAGCAGTGCACAGGGGTTCGGCACTGAAGCTTTCTTT.

The chain has TRBV9 and TRBJ2-2, with D unresolved. CDR3 length: 16 amino acids. Germline CDR1 is SGDLS and CDR2 is YYNGEE. Trimming pared 0 bases from V and 4 bases from J, leaving 13 bases between. The CDR3: CASSVDPTRGTGELFF. The CDR3 DNA follows: TGTGCCAGCAGCGTAGATCCCACCCGAGGCACCGGGGAGCTGTTTTTT.

This chain joins TRBV11-2 and TRBJ2-7; tentative D call: TRBD1 (5 bases). The CDR3 has 15 residues. Trimming stripped 4 bases from V and 0 bases from J, with 13 bases between. The germline CDR1 and CDR2 sequences are SGHAT and FQNNGV. CDR3 amino acids: CASSSWTPDSYEQYF. CDR3 coding DNA: TGTGCCAGCAGCTCATGGACACCCGACTCCTACGAGCAGTACTTC.

This chain links TRBV11-2 with TRBJ2-1; no clear D. This CDR3 has 13 amino acids. Trimming stripped 4 bases from V and 5 bases from J, with 9 bases between. Germline CDR1 SGHAT, CDR2 FQNNGV. CDR3 amino acids: CASSSTPNNEQFF. Written as DNA, the CDR3 is TGTGCCAGCAGCTCCACCCCCAACAATGAGCAGTTCTTC.

This chain connects TRBV6-1 to TRBJ2-1; D remains unclear. Germline V gene sequence: CDR1 MNHNS, CDR2 SASEGT. The ends were cut back, 5 bases at V and 4 bases at J, with 3 bases in the middle. The CDR3 is 11 residues long. The CDR3: CASSPYNEQFF. DNA of the CDR3: TGTGCCAGCAGTCCTTACAATGAGCAGTTCTTC.

This clone was seen once. V usage is TRBV27 and J usage is TRBJ1-2; 7 bases are a match to TRBD1. Germline CDR1 and CDR2: MNHEY and SMNVEV (reference sequence). The CDR3 loop spans 13 amino acids. V shed 11 bases, J shed 4 bases, and the junction held 10 bases outside the gene matches. CDR3 loop: CAVRDSTSYGYTF. Here the CDR3 DNA reads TGTGCCGTCCGGGACAGTACCTCCTATGGCTACACCTTC.

The chain uses TRBV2 and TRBJ2-3; a weak D match, TRBD2 (5 bases). V shed 2 bases and J shed 6 bases, with 12 bases lying between them. The CDR3 sequence is 14 residues long. From germline, CDR1 is SNHLY and CDR2 FYNNEI. For the CDR3, the DNA is TGTGCCAGCAGTGAATTGTTACTAGGGGATACGCAGTATTTT. Its protein product is CASSELLLGDTQYF.

The chain employs TRBV6-5 and TRBJ2-5; D call uncertain. CDR3 length equals 13 residues. V shed 7 bases and J shed 1 base, with 10 bases lying between them. CDR1 MNHEY and CDR2 SVGAGI come from the germline V gene. CDR3 in DNA: TGTGCCAGCAAGGGCCAACGCCAAGAGACCCAGTACTTC. The encoded protein is CASKGQRQETQYF.

This sequence joins TRBV6-1 and TRBJ1-2; D is ambiguous. This CDR3 has 15 residues. V lost 2 bases, J lost 0 bases, and 10 bases lay in between. Looked up from germline, CDR1 is MNHNS and CDR2 is SASEGT. The CDR3 loop reads CASSEPAASNYGYTF. The DNA for the CDR3 is TGTGCCAGCAGTGAACCGGCAGCCTCTAACTATGGCTACACCTTC.